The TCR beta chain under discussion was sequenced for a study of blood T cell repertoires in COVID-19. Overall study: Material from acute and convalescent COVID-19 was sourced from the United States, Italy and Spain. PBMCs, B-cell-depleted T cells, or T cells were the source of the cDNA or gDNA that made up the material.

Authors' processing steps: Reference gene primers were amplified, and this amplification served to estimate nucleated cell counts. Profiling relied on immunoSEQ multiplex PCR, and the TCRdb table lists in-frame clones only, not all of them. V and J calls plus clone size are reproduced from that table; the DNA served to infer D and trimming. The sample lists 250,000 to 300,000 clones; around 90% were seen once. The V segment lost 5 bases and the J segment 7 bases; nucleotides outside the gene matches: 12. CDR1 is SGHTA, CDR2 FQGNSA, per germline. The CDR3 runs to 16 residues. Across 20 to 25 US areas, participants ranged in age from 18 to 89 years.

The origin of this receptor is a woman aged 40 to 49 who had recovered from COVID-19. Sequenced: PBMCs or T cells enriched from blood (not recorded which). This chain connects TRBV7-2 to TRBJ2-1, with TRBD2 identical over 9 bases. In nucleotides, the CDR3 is TGTGCCAGCAGCCAGCGGCCCGTCCTAGCGGGGAATGAGCAGTTCTTC. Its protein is CASSQRPVLAGNEQFF.